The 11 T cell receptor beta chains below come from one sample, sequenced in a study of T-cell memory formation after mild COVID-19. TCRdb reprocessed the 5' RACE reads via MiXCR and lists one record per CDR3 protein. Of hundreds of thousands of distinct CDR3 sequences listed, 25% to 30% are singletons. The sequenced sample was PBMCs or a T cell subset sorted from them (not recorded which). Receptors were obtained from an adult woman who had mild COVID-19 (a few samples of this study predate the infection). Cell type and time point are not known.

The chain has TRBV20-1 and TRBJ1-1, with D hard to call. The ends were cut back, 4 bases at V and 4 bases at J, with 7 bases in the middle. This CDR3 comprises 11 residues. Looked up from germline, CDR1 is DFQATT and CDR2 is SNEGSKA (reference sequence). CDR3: CSAKRFTEAFF. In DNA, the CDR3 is TGCAGTGCTAAGAGGTTCACTGAAGCTTTCTTT.

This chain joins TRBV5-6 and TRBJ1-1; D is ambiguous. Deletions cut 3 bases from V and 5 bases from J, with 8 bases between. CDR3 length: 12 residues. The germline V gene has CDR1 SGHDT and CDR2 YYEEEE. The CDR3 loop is CASSSLVTEAFF. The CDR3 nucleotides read TGTGCCAGCAGCTCACTTGTGACTGAAGCTTTCTTT.

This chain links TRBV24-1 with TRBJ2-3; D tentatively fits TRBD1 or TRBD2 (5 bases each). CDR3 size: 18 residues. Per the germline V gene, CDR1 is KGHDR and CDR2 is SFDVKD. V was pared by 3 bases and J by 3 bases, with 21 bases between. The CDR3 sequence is CATSDPTEAPGRTDTQYF. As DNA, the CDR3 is TGTGCCACCAGTGATCCAACGGAGGCCCCAGGGAGAACAGATACGCAGTATTTT.

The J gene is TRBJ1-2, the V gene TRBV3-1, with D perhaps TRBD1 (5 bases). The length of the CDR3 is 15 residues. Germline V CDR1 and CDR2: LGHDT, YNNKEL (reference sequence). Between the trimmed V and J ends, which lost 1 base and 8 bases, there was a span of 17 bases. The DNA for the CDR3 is TGTGCCAGCAGCCAAGGAGAGACAGTCGTTGGGGGCTACACCTTC. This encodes CASSQGETVVGGYTF.

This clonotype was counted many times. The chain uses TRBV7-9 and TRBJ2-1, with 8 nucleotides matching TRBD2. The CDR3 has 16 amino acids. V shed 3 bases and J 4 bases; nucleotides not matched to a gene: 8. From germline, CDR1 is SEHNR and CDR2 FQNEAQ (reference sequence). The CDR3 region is CASSFGRGLDYNEQFF. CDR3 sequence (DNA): TGTGCCAGCAGCTTCGGGCGGGGACTAGATTACAATGAGCAGTTCTTC. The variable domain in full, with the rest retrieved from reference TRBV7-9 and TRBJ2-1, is DTGVSQNPRHKITKRGQNVTFRCDPISEHNRLYWYRQTLGQGPEFLTYFQNEAQLEKSRLLSDRFSAERPKGSFSTLEIQRTEQGDSAMYLCASSFGRGLDYNEQFFGPGTRLTVL.

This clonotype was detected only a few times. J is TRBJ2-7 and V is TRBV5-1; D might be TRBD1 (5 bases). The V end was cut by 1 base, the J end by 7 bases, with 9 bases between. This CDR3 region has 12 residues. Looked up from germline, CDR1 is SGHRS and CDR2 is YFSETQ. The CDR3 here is CASSLRGGEQYF. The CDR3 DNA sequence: TGCGCCAGCAGCTTGAGGGGTGGTGAGCAGTACTTC.

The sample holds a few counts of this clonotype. CDR3 protein: CASSYAGNYEQYF. DNA of the CDR3: TGTGCCAGCAGTTATGCCGGGAACTACGAGCAGTACTTC. The chain uses TRBV6-2 or TRBV6-3 and TRBJ2-7; D possibly corresponds to TRBD2 (5 bases). This CDR3 has 13 amino acids. Germline CDR1 and CDR2: MNHEY and SVGEGT. V lost 3 bases to trimming and J lost 3 bases, with 9 bases between them.

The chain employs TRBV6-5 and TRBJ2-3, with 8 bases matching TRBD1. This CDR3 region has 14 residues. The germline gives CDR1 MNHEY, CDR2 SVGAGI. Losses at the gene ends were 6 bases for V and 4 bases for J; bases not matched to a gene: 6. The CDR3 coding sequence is TGTGCCAGCAGGGACAGGGATTCGGCAGATACGCAGTATTTT. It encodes CASRDRDSADTQYF.

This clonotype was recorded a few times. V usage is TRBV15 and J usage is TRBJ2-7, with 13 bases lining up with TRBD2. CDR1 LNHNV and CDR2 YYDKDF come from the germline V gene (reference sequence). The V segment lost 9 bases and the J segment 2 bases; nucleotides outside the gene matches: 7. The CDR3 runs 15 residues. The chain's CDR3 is CATRWTSGSPYEQYF. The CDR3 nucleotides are TGTGCCACTAGGTGGACTAGCGGGAGCCCCTACGAGCAGTACTTC. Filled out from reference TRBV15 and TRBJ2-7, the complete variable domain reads DAMVIQNPRYQVTQFGKPVTLSCSQTLNHNVMYWYQQKSSQAPKLLFHYYDKDFNNEADTPDNFQSRRPNTSFCFLDIRSPGLGDTAMYLCATRWTSGSPYEQYFGPGTRLTVT.

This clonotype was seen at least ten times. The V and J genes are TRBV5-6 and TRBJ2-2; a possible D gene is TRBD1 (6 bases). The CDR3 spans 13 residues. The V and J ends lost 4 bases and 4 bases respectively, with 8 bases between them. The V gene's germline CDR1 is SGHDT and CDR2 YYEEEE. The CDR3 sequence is CASSPDSTGELFF. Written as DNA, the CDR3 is TGTGCCAGCAGCCCGGACAGCACCGGGGAGCTGTTTTTT.

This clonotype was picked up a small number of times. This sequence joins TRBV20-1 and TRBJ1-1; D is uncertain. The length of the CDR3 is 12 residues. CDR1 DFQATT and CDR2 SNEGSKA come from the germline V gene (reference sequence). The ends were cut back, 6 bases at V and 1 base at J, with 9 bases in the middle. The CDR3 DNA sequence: TGCAGTGCCACAGAAAGGAACACTGAAGCTTTCTTT. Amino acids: CSATERNTEAFF.